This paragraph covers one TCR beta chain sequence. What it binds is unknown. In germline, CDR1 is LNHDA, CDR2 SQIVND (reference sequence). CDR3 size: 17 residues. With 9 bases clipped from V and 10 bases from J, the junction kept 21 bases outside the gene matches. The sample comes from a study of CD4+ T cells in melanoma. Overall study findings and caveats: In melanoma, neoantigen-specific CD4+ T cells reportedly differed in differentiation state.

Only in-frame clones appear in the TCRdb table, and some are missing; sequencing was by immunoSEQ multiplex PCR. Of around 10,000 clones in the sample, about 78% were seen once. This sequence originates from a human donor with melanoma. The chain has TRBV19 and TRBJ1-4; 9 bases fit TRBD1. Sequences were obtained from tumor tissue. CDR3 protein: CASHPSGTGKDFGKLFF. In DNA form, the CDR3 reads TGTGCCAGCCACCCCTCCGGGACAGGGAAAGATTTTGGAAAACTGTTTTTT.